This note documents a single T cell receptor (beta chain) sequence. Its target is not known. Trimming took off 5 bases at V and 5 bases at J, with 10 bases between the two ends. This CDR3 contains 12 residues. CDR1 is SGHTA, CDR2 FQGNSA, per germline. These data originate in a study of beta chain features in type 1 diabetes. Study as a whole: Across the samples, roughly 98,000,000 sorted cells were examined in total. Study-wide results and limits: The naive, central memory and Treg TCRB repertoires showed an apparent similarity that was greater among patients than among healthy donors.

What was sequenced were expressed TCRB transcripts, since all of the isolated RNA had been reverse transcribed. The study sequenced naive, central memory and regulatory T cell samples to an average of around 3.4 million reads. Method: immunoSEQ multiplex PCR; TCRdb's copy keeps in-frame clones and lacks some. The sample gives under 900,000 clones, about a sixth of which show up once; 0.023% is in the top ten. The receptor was isolated from a young woman in good health. Sequencing was done on a sample of naive CD4+ T cells from blood. The gene calls are TRBV7-2 and TRBJ2-7; TRBD2 is a possible D gene (5 bases). CDR3 region: CASSHPGNEQYF. The CDR3 DNA sequence: TGTGCCAGCAGCCACCCCGGGAACGAGCAGTACTTC. The whole variable domain, filled in from reference TRBV7-2 and TRBJ2-7, reads GAGVSQSPSNKVTEKGKDVELRCDPISGHTALYWYRQSLGQGLEFLIYFQGNSAPDKSGLPSDRFSAERTGGSVSTLTIQRTQQEDSAVYLCASSHPGNEQYFGPGTRLTVT.